This T cell receptor beta chain was retrieved from a study of shared clonotypes between healthy human individuals. The study's findings and limits: The expectation was that sequencing depth would affect clonotype sharing among donors.

The assay was immunoSEQ multiplex PCR, and TCRdb's table has in-frame clones only and misses some. The sample includes 95,000 to 120,000 clones, more than 65% of them seen just once. Note on this clone: Its antigen is still unknown.

The CDR3 is made up of 14 amino acids. With 3 bases removed from V and 0 bases from J, the gap between germline ends came to 9 bases. CDR1 LNHDA and CDR2 SQIVND come from the germline V gene (reference sequence). The chain is built from TRBV19 and TRBJ2-7; D unresolved. The sample comprised memory CD8+ T cells sorted from blood. The sample's subset: CD45RO+ cells pooled with CCR7-negative TemRA cells. This clonotype originated in a woman aged 30 to 39 in good health. CDR3 in amino acids: CASSITSYSYEQYF. The CDR3 DNA sequence: TGTGCCAGTAGTATTACTTCCTACTCCTACGAGCAGTACTTC.